This TCR beta chain was sequenced during a study of neurological immune-mediated disorders. Study-level points and caveats: None of the CDR3 amino acid sequences in expanded clones turned up in more than one subject, which points to private repertoires in all groups. The highest TCR clonal expansion occurred in HTLV-1-associated myelopathy; multiple sclerosis fell below healthy controls. Phylogenetic analysis grouped 18 of 34 multiple sclerosis patients' repertoires together, suggesting a possible repertoire signature.

This clonotype was recorded at least ten times. The antigen is unknown. Synthesis of cDNA was accomplished via 5'RACE employing 10-nucleotide random UMIs. One entry per CDR3 protein results from TCRdb running MiXCR on the 5' RACE reads. The sample lists approximately 85,000 distinct CDR3 sequences; 4.3% were seen once. V was trimmed by 5 bases and J by 5 bases, leaving 12 bases between them. The CDR3 contains 13 residues. Germline-derived CDR1 and CDR2 are SGHDT and YYEEEE. The time point was: longitudinal time-point 3. The chain has TRBV5-6 and TRBJ2-3; no firm D call. The clonotype was recovered from a woman between 55 and 75 years old with multiple sclerosis. The sequencing sample was made of PBMCs. DNA for the CDR3: TGTGCCAGCAGTTTTGGGGTGGGAGATACGCAGTATTTT. As protein: CASSFGVGDTQYF.